The rows below give T cell receptor beta chains drawn from one sample of a study of blood T cell repertoires in COVID-19. Profiling relied on immunoSEQ multiplex PCR, and the TCRdb table lists in-frame clones only, not all of them. Among some 66,000 clones, around nine tenths were seen once, and the ten largest hold about 1.2%. Material for sequencing was peripheral blood. All receptors come from a woman aged 55-70 years with acute or convalescent COVID-19. Each CDR3 is given with its conserved first and last residue. Each record gives: V gene, clone size, CDR3 length, J gene, D gene, CDR3 protein, CDR3 DNA. A D gene is named only where the DNA matches it firmly. For some rows the clone size is stated as once, few or many, or as a class when expanded; others skip it.

V gene: TRBV5-1; clone size: .; CDR3 length: 15; J gene: TRBJ2-3; D gene: .; CDR3 protein: CASSLAGRGPDTQYF; CDR3 DNA: TGCGCCAGCAGCTTAGCGGGTCGGGGCCCAGATACGCAGTATTTT
V gene: TRBV19; clone size: .; CDR3 length: 14; J gene: TRBJ2-2; D gene: .; CDR3 protein: CASSIQEDTGELFF; CDR3 DNA: TGTGCCAGTAGTATTCAGGAGGACACCGGGGAGCTGTTTTTT
V gene: TRBV7-6; clone size: .; CDR3 length: 16; J gene: TRBJ1-2; D gene: .; CDR3 protein: CASSSRVDGATYGYTF; CDR3 DNA: TGTGCCAGCAGCTCTAGGGTGGATGGGGCTACCTATGGCTACACCTTC
V gene: TRBV15; clone size: .; CDR3 length: 14; J gene: TRBJ1-2; D gene: TRBD1; CDR3 protein: CATSTRDSNYGYTF; CDR3 DNA: TGTGCCACCAGCACGAGGGACAGTAACTATGGCTACACCTTC
V gene: TRBV7-2; clone size: .; CDR3 length: 13; J gene: TRBJ2-5; D gene: .; CDR3 protein: CASRDTGLETQYF; CDR3 DNA: TGTGCCAGCAGAGATACAGGGTTAGAGACCCAGTACTTC
V gene: TRBV19; clone size: .; CDR3 length: 16; J gene: TRBJ2-1; D gene: TRBD2; CDR3 protein: CASSIVPSGDMRRQFF; CDR3 DNA: TGTGCCAGTAGTATAGTCCCTAGCGGGGATATGCGACGGCAGTTCTTC
V gene: TRBV5-5; clone size: .; CDR3 length: 15; J gene: TRBJ2-5; D gene: .; CDR3 protein: CASSRYEGAGETQYF; CDR3 DNA: TGTGCCAGCAGCCGGTACGAGGGGGCGGGGGAGACCCAGTACTTC
V gene: TRBV2; clone size: .; CDR3 length: 12; J gene: TRBJ1-2; D gene: .; CDR3 protein: CASILDLGGYTF; CDR3 DNA: TGTGCCAGCATCTTGGATCTAGGAGGCTACACCTTC
V gene: TRBV25-1; clone size: .; CDR3 length: 15; J gene: TRBJ2-1; D gene: .; CDR3 protein: CASSVRVAEHNEQFF; CDR3 DNA: TGTGCCAGCAGTGTAAGAGTAGCGGAGCACAATGAGCAGTTCTTC
V gene: TRBV5-1; clone size: few; CDR3 length: 14; J gene: TRBJ1-3; D gene: .; CDR3 protein: CASSVDSPGNTIYF; CDR3 DNA: TGCGCCAGCAGCGTGGACAGTCCTGGAAACACCATATATTTT
V gene: TRBV12-5; clone size: once; CDR3 length: 13; J gene: TRBJ2-2; D gene: TRBD1; CDR3 protein: CASGPTGGGELFF; CDR3 DNA: TGTGCTAGTGGTCCGACAGGGGGCGGGGAGCTGTTTTTT
V gene: TRBV4-1; clone size: .; CDR3 length: 15; J gene: TRBJ1-1; D gene: TRBD1; CDR3 protein: CASSPPDRENTEAFF; CDR3 DNA: TGCGCCAGCAGCCCCCCCGACAGGGAGAACACTGAAGCTTTCTTT
V gene: TRBV2; clone size: .; CDR3 length: 16; J gene: TRBJ1-4; D gene: TRBD1; CDR3 protein: CASSHKRTGLIEKLFF; CDR3 DNA: TGTGCCAGCAGTCACAAAAGGACAGGCCTAATCGAAAAACTGTTTTTT
V gene: TRBV18; clone size: .; CDR3 length: 15; J gene: TRBJ2-1; D gene: .; CDR3 protein: CASSQISSSYNEQFF; CDR3 DNA: TGTGCCAGCTCGCAAATTTCCAGCTCCTACAATGAGCAGTTCTTC
V gene: TRBV19; clone size: .; CDR3 length: 14; J gene: TRBJ1-2; D gene: .; CDR3 protein: CASRNRDPNYGYTF; CDR3 DNA: TGTGCCAGTAGAAACAGGGATCCTAACTATGGCTACACCTTC
V gene: TRBV19; clone size: once; CDR3 length: 14; J gene: TRBJ2-5; D gene: TRBD1; CDR3 protein: CASSISDRAETQYF; CDR3 DNA: TGTGCCAGTAGTATTAGTGACAGGGCCGAGACCCAGTACTTC